The present T cell receptor (beta chain) was sequenced within a study of blood T cells in healthy people across ages. A sample-barcoded 5' primer and a J-beta primer mix were used in a second PCR of roughly 6 to 12 cycles. A template-switch adaptor that had 12 random nucleotides put a tag on each cDNA molecule. From the 5' RACE reads, TCRdb called clonotypes with MiXCR, one entry per CDR3 protein. The sample records 700,000 or so distinct CDR3 sequences, about 43% being singletons. The V and J ends lost 4 bases and 6 bases, in that order; junction bases with no gene match: 11. The CDR3 has 15 residues. Germline V gene data show CDR1 as SGHTA and CDR2 as FQGNSA.

The J gene is TRBJ2-7, the V gene TRBV7-2; 8 bases are a match to TRBD1. The sample consisted of blood. The source is an elderly man in good health. The CDR3 region is CASSSPGQASFEQYF. The CDR3 nucleotides are TGTGCCAGCAGCTCCCCGGGACAGGCCTCTTTCGAGCAGTACTTC.